Ten or more counts support the clone carrying this T cell receptor beta chain. This sample was included in a study of regulatory T cells in long-lasting Graves disease. Time point noted: newly diagnosed GD, antithyroid drugs for less than 3 months. PBMCs provided the RNA from which the TCR library was made. Researchers made TCR beta libraries by using iRepertoire HTBI primers and running Arm-PCR on CDR3 regions. TCRdb called the multiplex PCR reads again in MiXCR, with one record for every CDR3 protein. Of around 450,000 distinct CDR3 sequences listed, about a sixth are singletons. In germline, CDR1 is DFQATT, CDR2 SNEGSKA (reference sequence). This CDR3 has 17 amino acids. V was shortened by 1 base and J by 2 bases, with 18 bases between the two germline ends. The data were also submitted as part of a second study, on T cells in Graves' hyperthyroidism and ophthalmopathy.

The genes are TRBV20-1 and TRBJ1-5; no clear D gene. The sequenced sample was peripheral blood mononuclear cells (PBMCs), obtained at new diagnosis, from a patient treated with antithyroid drugs. This receptor was obtained from a man aged 40-49 years with Graves disease. CDR3: CSARVGNLREGNQPQHF. The CDR3 DNA reads as TGCAGTGCTAGAGTGGGTAACTTAAGAGAGGGCAATCAGCCCCAGCATTTT.